This T cell receptor beta chain is from a study of blood T cell repertoires in COVID-19. Before being deemed recovered, Cohort 3 donors had two negative PCRs, clearance, or symptom resolution. Produced via immunoSEQ multiplex PCR; TCRdb's table is partial and in-frame only. The sample lists a few hundred thousand clones, around 85% seen once, with 2.5% in the top ten. Germline CDR1 and CDR2: ENHRY and SYGVKD. The CDR3 is 15 amino acids. The V and J ends lost 7 bases and 6 bases, in that order; junction bases with no gene match: 11. V usage is TRBV10-3 and J usage is TRBJ1-1, with 10 nucleotides matching TRBD1. The TCR originated in a woman in her forties or fifties who had recovered from COVID-19. The material sequenced was PBMCs or T cells enriched from blood (not recorded which). The CDR3 nucleotides are TGTGCCATCAACGGGGACAGGGGTTCTTATTCTGAAGCTTTCTTT. Amino acids: CAINGDRGSYSEAFF.